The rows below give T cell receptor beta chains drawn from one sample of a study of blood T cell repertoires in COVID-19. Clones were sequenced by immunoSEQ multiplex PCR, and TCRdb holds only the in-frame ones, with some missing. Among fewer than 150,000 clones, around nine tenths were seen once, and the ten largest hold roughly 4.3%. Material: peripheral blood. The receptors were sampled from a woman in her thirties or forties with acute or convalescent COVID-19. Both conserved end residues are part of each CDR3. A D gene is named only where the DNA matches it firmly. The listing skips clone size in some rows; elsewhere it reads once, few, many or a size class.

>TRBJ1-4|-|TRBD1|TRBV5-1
TGCGCCAGCAGCTCGCAGGGGGCAGCTAATGAAAAACTGTTTTTT
CASSSQGAANEKLFF
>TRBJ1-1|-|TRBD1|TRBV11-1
TGTGCCAGCACCCAGGGGGGATGGACTGAAGCTTTCTTT
CASTQGGWTEAFF
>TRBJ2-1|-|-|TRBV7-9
TGTGCCAGCAGCCTTGATGAGCAGTTCTTC
CASSLDEQFF
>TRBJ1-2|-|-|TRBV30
TGTGCCTGGAGTGCCACAGCTTTCTATGGCTACACCTTC
CAWSATAFYGYTF
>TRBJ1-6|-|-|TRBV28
TGTGCCAGCAGTCTCCCAGGGTCACCCCTCCACTTT
CASSLPGSPLHF
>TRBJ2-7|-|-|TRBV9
TGTGCCAGCAGCGTAGACGGCGGAAGCTCCTACGAGCAGTACTTC
CASSVDGGSSYEQYF
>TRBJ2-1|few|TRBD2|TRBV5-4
TGTGCCAGCAGCTTCGGGGACTACCAAATAAATGAGCAGTTCTTC
CASSFGDYQINEQFF
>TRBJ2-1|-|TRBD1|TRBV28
TGTGCCAGCAGAGGGACAGGGCTTTTGAATGAGCAGTTCTTC
CASRGTGLLNEQFF
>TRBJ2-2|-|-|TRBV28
TGTGCCAGCAGATTAACGGGACTCCGGAACACCGGGGAGCTGTTTTTT
CASRLTGLRNTGELFF
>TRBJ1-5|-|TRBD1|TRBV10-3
TGTGCCATCAGTGAGTCTACAGGGACAGGGAGCAATCAGCCCCAGCATTTT
CAISESTGTGSNQPQHF
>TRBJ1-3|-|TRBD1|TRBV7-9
TGTGCCAGCAGCTTACGACAGGGGACTGGAAACACCATATATTTT
CASSLRQGTGNTIYF
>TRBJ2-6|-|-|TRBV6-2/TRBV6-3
TGTGCCAGCAGTTACTTTCAGAGTTGGGCCAACTCTGGGGCCAACGTCCTGACTTTC
CASSYFQSWANSGANVLTF
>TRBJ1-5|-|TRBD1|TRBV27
TGTGCCAGCAGCAGTCTGGGGACAGGGGAATGGGTTCAGCATTTT
CASSSLGTGEWVQHF
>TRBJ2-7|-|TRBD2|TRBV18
TGTGCCAGCTCACCTATAGCGGGAGGTCCTGACGAGCAGTACTTC
CASSPIAGGPDEQYF
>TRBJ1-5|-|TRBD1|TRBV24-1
TGTGCCACCGCCGGGACAGGGGGTAATCAGCCCCAGCATTTT
CATAGTGGNQPQHF
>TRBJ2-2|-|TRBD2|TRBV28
TGTGCCAGCAGTTTTGGCGGGGGGGCCGGGGAGCTGTTTTTT
CASSFGGGAGELFF
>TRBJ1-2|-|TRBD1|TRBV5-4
TGTGCCAGCAGCTTGGCAGGGGACAGGGTATATGGCTACACCTTC
CASSLAGDRVYGYTF
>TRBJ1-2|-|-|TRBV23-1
TGCGCCAGCAGAGGCCTCGGAAGGGACAAGGCTAACTATGGCTACACCTTC
CASRGLGRDKANYGYTF
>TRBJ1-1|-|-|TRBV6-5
TGTGCCAGCATCTACCAAGGGGCGAGGAACACTGAAGCTTTCTTT
CASIYQGARNTEAFF
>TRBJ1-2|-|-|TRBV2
TGTGCCAGCACCCAGACAGCCTTTAACTATGGCTACACCTTC
CASTQTAFNYGYTF
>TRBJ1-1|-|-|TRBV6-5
TGTGCCAGCAGTTCCGGGGTAGGGTTGAACACTGAAGCTTTCTTT
CASSSGVGLNTEAFF
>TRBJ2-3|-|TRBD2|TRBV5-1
TGCGCCAGCAGTCCTGGTAGCGGGAGGGGCTCATTGGGCACAGATACGCAGTATTTT
CASSPGSGRGSLGTDTQYF
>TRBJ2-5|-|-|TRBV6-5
TGTGCCAGCAGTTACCTGGGGGGAGATGTCCAGTACTTC
CASSYLGGDVQYF
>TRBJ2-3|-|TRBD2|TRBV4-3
TGCGCCAGCAGCCCGGCTAGCGGGGGGGCCACAGATACGCAGTATTTT
CASSPASGGATDTQYF
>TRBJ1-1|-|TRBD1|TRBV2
TGTGCCAGCCCGCGTGGACAGGGGAACACTGAAGCTTTCTTT
CASPRGQGNTEAFF
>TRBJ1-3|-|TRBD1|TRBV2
TGTGCCAGCAGCGTCGGGACAGGGAAAGGAAACACCATATATTTT
CASSVGTGKGNTIYF
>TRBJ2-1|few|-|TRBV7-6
TGTGCCAGCAGCTTGGAGGATGAGCAGTTCTTC
CASSLEDEQFF
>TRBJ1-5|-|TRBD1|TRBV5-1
TGCGCCAGCAGTAGGGACAGCGCTAATCAGCCCCAGCATTTT
CASSRDSANQPQHF
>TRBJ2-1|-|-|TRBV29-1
TGCAGCGTTATAGGCGGGCTTGACAATGAGCAGTTCTTC
CSVIGGLDNEQFF
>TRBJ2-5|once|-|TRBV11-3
TGTGCCAGCAGCTTACGAAGTCAGGGGGAGACCCAGTACTTC
CASSLRSQGETQYF
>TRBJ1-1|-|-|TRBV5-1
TGCGCCAGCAGCTTGACAGGGCAACGTAACACTGAAGCTTTCTTT
CASSLTGQRNTEAFF
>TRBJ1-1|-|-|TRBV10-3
TGTGCCATCAGTGAACTCGGCGGGGGGAACACTGAAGCTTTCTTT
CAISELGGGNTEAFF
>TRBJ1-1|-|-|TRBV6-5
TGTGCCAGCAGTCGCACACAGAACACTGAAGCTTTCTTT
CASSRTQNTEAFF
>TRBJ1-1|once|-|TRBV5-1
TGCGCCAGCAGATCCGAGGGTTCGGGCACTGAAGCTTTCTTT
CASRSEGSGTEAFF
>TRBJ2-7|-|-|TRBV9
TGTGCCAGCAGCGTAGGGCCGTTCTCCTACGAGCAGTACTTC
CASSVGPFSYEQYF
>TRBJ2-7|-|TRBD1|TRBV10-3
TGTGCCACCCAATTGTCGGACACAGGGGCCTACGAGCAGTACTTC
CATQLSDTGAYEQYF
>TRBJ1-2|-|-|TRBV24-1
TGTGCCACCAGTGGGCAGGGGAGTGGCTACACCTTC
CATSGQGSGYTF
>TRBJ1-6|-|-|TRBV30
TGTGCCTGGAGTGTGGGGAGAAATAATTCACCCCTCCACTTT
CAWSVGRNNSPLHF
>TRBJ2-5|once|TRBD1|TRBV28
TGTGCCAGCAGGACCCAGACAGGGAGAGAGACCCAGTACTTC
CASRTQTGRETQYF
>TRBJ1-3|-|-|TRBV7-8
TGTGCCAGCAGCTTATTAGTCGGAGGTGGGGGGGCTGGCTCTGGAAACACCATATATTTT
CASSLLVGGGGAGSGNTIYF
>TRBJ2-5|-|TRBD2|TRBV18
TGTGCCAGCTCACCTGGCGGGGGGGCCCAAGAGACCCAGTACTTC
CASSPGGGAQETQYF
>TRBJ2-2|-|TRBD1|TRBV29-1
TGCAGCGTTGCCCTTCGCGGGACAGGGTCCCTCAACACCGGGGAGCTGTTTTTT
CSVALRGTGSLNTGELFF
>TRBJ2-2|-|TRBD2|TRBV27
TGTGCCAGCTGCCTCAGCGGGAGTCACACCGGGGAGCTGTTTTTT
CASCLSGSHTGELFF
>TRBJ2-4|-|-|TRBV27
TGTGCCAGCAGTCCTCACGACAGGGGAGGGATTCAGTACTTC
CASSPHDRGGIQYF
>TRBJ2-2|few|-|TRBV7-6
TGTGCCAGCAGATATCTCCCAACGGGAGCCTCGAACACCGGGGAGCTGTTTTTT
CASRYLPTGASNTGELFF
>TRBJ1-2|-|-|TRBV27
TGTGCCAGCAGTTCCTACAGGGTGCCAAACTATGGCTACACCTTC
CASSSYRVPNYGYTF
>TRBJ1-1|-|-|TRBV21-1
TGTGCCAGCAGCAAGGTCAATAAGGGAGGGAAGAGGGACACTGAAGCTTTCTTT
CASSKVNKGGKRDTEAFF
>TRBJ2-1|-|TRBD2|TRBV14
TGTGCCAGCAGCCAAGGATCCGGCGGGACTAGCGTATACAATGAGCAGTTCTTC
CASSQGSGGTSVYNEQFF
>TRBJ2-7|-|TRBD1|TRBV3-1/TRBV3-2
TGTGCCAGCAACTTCCAGGGGGCAAACGAGCAGTACTTC
CASNFQGANEQYF
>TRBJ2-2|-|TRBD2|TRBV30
TGTGCCTGGAGTGTAGGGCTAGCGGGGACCGGGGAGCTGTTTTTT
CAWSVGLAGTGELFF
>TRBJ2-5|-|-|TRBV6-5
TGTGCCAGCAGTCGGGCGGGACTCCAAGAGACCCAGTACTTC
CASSRAGLQETQYF
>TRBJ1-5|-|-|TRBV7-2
TGTGCCAGCAGCCCAGACGGGAGCAATCAGCCCCAGCATTTT
CASSPDGSNQPQHF
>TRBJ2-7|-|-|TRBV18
TGTGCCAGCTCACCGGTCGGACAGCCCTACGAGCAGTACTTC
CASSPVGQPYEQYF
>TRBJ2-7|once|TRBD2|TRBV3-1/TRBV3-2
TGTGCCAGCAGCCAAGGGCTAGCGGGAGTTGCCGAGCAGTACTTC
CASSQGLAGVAEQYF
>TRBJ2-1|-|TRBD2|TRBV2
TGTGCCAGCAGTCACGGGACTAGCGGGGGGACGGGGTCCTACAATGAGCAGTTCTTC
CASSHGTSGGTGSYNEQFF
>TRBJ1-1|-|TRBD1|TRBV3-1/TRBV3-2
TGTGCCAGCAGCCAAGCTACGCTGGACAGGGCGAACACTGAAGCTTTCTTT
CASSQATLDRANTEAFF
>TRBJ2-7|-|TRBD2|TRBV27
TGTGCCAGCGACTCTAATGGACTAGACTACGAGCAGTACTTC
CASDSNGLDYEQYF
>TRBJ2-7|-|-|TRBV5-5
TGTGCCAGCAGCCCCTACCTAGAGCATTTCGGCTACGAGCAGTACTTC
CASSPYLEHFGYEQYF
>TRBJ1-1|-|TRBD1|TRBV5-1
TGCGCCAGCAGCTTCTTAACAGGGGGCACCGGTGAAGCTTTCTTT
CASSFLTGGTGEAFF